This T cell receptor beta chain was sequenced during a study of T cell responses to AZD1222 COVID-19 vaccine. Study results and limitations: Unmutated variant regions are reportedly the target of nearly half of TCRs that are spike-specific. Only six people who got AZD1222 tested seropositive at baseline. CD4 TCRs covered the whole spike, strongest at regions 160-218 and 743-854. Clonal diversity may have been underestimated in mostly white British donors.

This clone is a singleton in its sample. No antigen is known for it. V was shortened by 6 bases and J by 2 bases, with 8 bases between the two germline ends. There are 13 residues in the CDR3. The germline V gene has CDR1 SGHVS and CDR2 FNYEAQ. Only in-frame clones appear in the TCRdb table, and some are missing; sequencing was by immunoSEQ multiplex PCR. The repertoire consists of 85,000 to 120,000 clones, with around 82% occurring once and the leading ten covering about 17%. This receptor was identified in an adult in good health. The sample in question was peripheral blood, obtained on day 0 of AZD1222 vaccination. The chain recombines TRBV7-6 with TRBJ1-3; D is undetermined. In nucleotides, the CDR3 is TGTGCCAGCAGTCACGCTGCTGGAAACACCATATATTTT. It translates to CASSHAAGNTIYF.